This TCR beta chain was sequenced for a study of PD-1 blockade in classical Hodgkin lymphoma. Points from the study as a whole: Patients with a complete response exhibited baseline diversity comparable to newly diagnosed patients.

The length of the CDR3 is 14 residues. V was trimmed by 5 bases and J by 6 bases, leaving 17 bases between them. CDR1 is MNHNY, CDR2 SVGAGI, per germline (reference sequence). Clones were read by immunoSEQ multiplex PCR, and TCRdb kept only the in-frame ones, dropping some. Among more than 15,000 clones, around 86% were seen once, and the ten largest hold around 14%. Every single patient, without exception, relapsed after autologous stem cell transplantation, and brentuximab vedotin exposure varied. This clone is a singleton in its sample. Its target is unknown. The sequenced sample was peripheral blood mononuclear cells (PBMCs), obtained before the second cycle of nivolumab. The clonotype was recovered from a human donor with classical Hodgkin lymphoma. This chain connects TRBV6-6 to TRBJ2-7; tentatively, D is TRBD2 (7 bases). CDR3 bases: TGTGCCAGCAGTCCTCCCCCGGGGGGCGGCGAGCAGTACTTC. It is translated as CASSPPPGGGEQYF.